Sequencing of this T cell receptor (beta chain) was carried out in a study of identifying expanded T cells in peripheral blood. Trimming at V came to 7 bases and at J to 0 bases, leaving 9 bases not matched to a gene. CDR1 ENHRY and CDR2 SYGVKD come from the germline V gene. This CDR3 comprises 15 residues. Details on this clone: Its antigen is unidentified.

Study-wide results and caveats: Across healthy donors, higher total template counts meant significantly greater approximately 2-week count variance.

Repertoires were generated with immunoSEQ multiplex PCR, while TCRdb's copy carries only in-frame clones and drops some. The sample lists about 78,000 clones, roughly 81% occurring once. Sequenced sample: blood. The clonotype was recovered from a person aged 18 to 70 in good health. This chain links TRBV10-3 with TRBJ2-7; 7 bases agree with TRBD1. CDR3 DNA sequence: TGTGCCATCACTTGGACAGGTGAATACTCCTACGAGCAGTACTTC. Translating it yields CAITWTGEYSYEQYF.